A selection of T cell receptor beta chains follows, all from one sample in a study of T cells in localized non-small cell lung cancer. Sequencing was performed with immunoSEQ multiplex PCR; in TCRdb, only in-frame clones are kept and a portion is missing. The sample contains some 25,000 clones, less than 95% of which appear only once. The sample in question was peripheral blood, obtained before any cancer treatment. Source of these receptors: an older female donor with stage II squamous cell lung carcinoma. Each CDR3 is given with its conserved first and last residue. A D gene is named only where the DNA matches it firmly. For some rows the clone size is stated as once, few or many, or as a class when expanded; others skip it.

d_gene: .; j_gene: TRBJ2-5; v_gene: TRBV5-5; abundance: .; CDR3nt: TGTGCCAGCAGCTTGTATTCACAGCCCAAAGAGACCCAGTACTTC; CDR3aa: CASSLYSQPKETQYF
d_gene: .; j_gene: TRBJ1-2; v_gene: TRBV29-1; abundance: .; CDR3nt: TGCAGCGTTGAGGACCGGGGGGACTATGGCTACACCTTC; CDR3aa: CSVEDRGDYGYTF
d_gene: TRBD1; j_gene: TRBJ1-6; v_gene: TRBV27; abundance: once; CDR3nt: TGTGCCAGCAGCCTGACAGGGGTCAATTCACCCCTCCACTTT; CDR3aa: CASSLTGVNSPLHF
d_gene: TRBD2; j_gene: TRBJ2-5; v_gene: TRBV7-3; abundance: .; CDR3nt: TGTGCCAGCAGCTTGGGACTAGCGGAAGAGACCCAGTACTTC; CDR3aa: CASSLGLAEETQYF
d_gene: .; j_gene: TRBJ1-4; v_gene: TRBV5-8; abundance: .; CDR3nt: TGTGCCAGCCCCCGAGCAACTAATGAAAAACTGTTTTTT; CDR3aa: CASPRATNEKLFF
d_gene: TRBD1; j_gene: TRBJ1-6; v_gene: TRBV9; abundance: .; CDR3nt: TGTGCCAGCAGCCCCTGGGACAGCCCGAATTCACCCCTCCACTTT; CDR3aa: CASSPWDSPNSPLHF
d_gene: TRBD1; j_gene: TRBJ1-1; v_gene: TRBV18; abundance: .; CDR3nt: TGTGCCAGCTCAACAGGGGCACCCTTTTTGGGGACTGAAGCTTTCTTT; CDR3aa: CASSTGAPFLGTEAFF
d_gene: .; j_gene: TRBJ1-2; v_gene: TRBV25-1; abundance: .; CDR3nt: TGTGCCAGCAGTGAATTCGTGGGGTATGGCTACACCTTC; CDR3aa: CASSEFVGYGYTF
d_gene: TRBD1; j_gene: TRBJ1-2; v_gene: TRBV30; abundance: .; CDR3nt: TGTGCCTGGAGTGTAAACAGGGGGGTCTATGGCTACACCTTC; CDR3aa: CAWSVNRGVYGYTF
d_gene: .; j_gene: TRBJ2-5; v_gene: TRBV30; abundance: .; CDR3nt: TGTGCCCGCTCCCAGGGTGCCCAAGAGACCCAGTACTTC; CDR3aa: CARSQGAQETQYF
d_gene: .; j_gene: TRBJ2-7; v_gene: TRBV5-1; abundance: .; CDR3nt: TGCGCCAGCAGCCTACAGGGATGGTCCCTTGGCGAGCAGTACTTC; CDR3aa: CASSLQGWSLGEQYF
d_gene: .; j_gene: TRBJ1-6; v_gene: TRBV7-3; abundance: .; CDR3nt: TGTGCCAGCAGCTTACGCCGGGAGGGAGGACCCCTCCACTTT; CDR3aa: CASSLRREGGPLHF
d_gene: TRBD1; j_gene: TRBJ1-4; v_gene: TRBV30; abundance: .; CDR3nt: TGTGCCTGGGGCGTCAGGGGGGGCGAAAAACTGTTTTTT; CDR3aa: CAWGVRGGEKLFF